This T cell receptor (beta chain) is from a study of blood T cells in healthy people across ages. Findings of the study overall: Leaving the PBMCs unsorted stopped any conclusive comparison of naive versus antigen-experienced cells.

It was with a sample-barcoded 5' primer and a J-beta primer mix that a second PCR of about 6 to 12 cycles was run. Each cDNA molecule was tagged by a template-switch adaptor that had 12 random nucleotides. Each of the samples gave a minimum of 2.5 million paired-end reads that contained CDR3. TCRdb itself ran the 5' RACE reads through MiXCR, one entry per CDR3 protein. The sample contains around 850,000 distinct CDR3 sequences, around 36% of which appear only once. The V and J ends lost 2 bases and 2 bases respectively, with 19 bases between them. The CDR3 is made up of 18 amino acids. Per germline, CDR1 SGHTA and CDR2 FQGNSA. For this clonotype: What it binds is unknown.

This TCR derives from a man aged 18 to 30 in good health. The sequenced sample was blood. The chain is built from TRBV7-2 and TRBJ2-1; possible D gene TRBD1, 6 bases. The chain's CDR3 is CASSLRRRGQLTYNEQFF. For the CDR3, the DNA is TGTGCCAGCAGCTTAAGGCGCAGGGGACAACTAACCTACAATGAGCAGTTCTTC. The full variable domain, rest sourced from reference TRBV7-2 and TRBJ2-1, is GAGVSQSPSNKVTEKGKDVELRCDPISGHTALYWYRQSLGQGLEFLIYFQGNSAPDKSGLPSDRFSAERTGGSVSTLTIQRTQQEDSAVYLCASSLRRRGQLTYNEQFFGPGTRLTVL.